Here is one T cell receptor (beta chain) with its context. The antigen remains unidentified. This specimen comes from a study of breast tumors, draining lymph nodes, adjacent tissues. General study findings and limits: Compared with basal-like, luminal-like tumors shared significantly more repertoire with nontumor tissue. Tumor TCR diversity was below lymph nodes but above nontumor tissue.

One entry per CDR3 protein, called by TCRdb with MiXCR from the multiplex PCR reads. The table shows over 130,000 distinct CDR3 sequences, with about 33% occurring only once. Samples came from axillary lymph nodes draining the breast cancer. Trimming cost V 8 bases and J 2 bases; bases outside gene matches: 6. CDR3 length equals 14 residues. CDR1 SQVTM and CDR2 ANQGSEA come from the germline V gene. This receptor was identified in a female donor with breast cancer. Some clones in this sample may be carry-over from other donors' samples. The chain uses TRBV29-1 and TRBJ2-1; 10 bases align to TRBD2. Sequenced material: axillary lymph node tissue. The CDR3 DNA follows: TGCAGCAATGTAGCGGGGGGCACCTACAATGAGCAGTTCTTC. Translating gives CSNVAGGTYNEQFF.